A selection of T cell receptor beta chains follows, all from one sample in a study of CD8 T cells in Susac syndrome. MiXCR, applied by TCRdb to the immunoSEQ multiplex PCR reads, yields one record per CDR3 protein. The data contain 200,000 to 300,000 distinct CDR3 sequences, less than 96% of them seen just once; the ten biggest clones take up 0.1%. Input material: CD4+ T cells from PBMCs. The receptors derive from a human donor with Susac syndrome. Each CDR3 is given with its conserved first and last residue. A D gene is named only where the DNA matches it firmly. The size of a clone is reported for some rows only, either as once, few or many, or as a class for expanded clones.

cdr3_aa cdr3_nt j_call v_call clone_size d_call
CASSALAGGRETQYF TGTGCCAGCAGCGCTCTAGCGGGAGGGCGGGAGACCCAGTACTTC TRBJ2-5 TRBV11-2 . TRBD2
CASSLTARNYEQYF TGTGCCAGCAGCTTAACGGCCAGAAACTACGAGCAGTACTTC TRBJ2-7 TRBV13 . .
CASSAEGVSSYEQYF TGTGCCAGCAGCGCCGAGGGAGTGAGCTCCTACGAGCAGTACTTC TRBJ2-7 TRBV9 . .
CASSLSIGGAKHGYTF TGTGCCAGCAGCTTATCGATCGGGGGGGCGAAGCATGGCTACACCTTC TRBJ1-2 TRBV7-9 . .
CSVVGSYNEQFF TGCAGTGTCGTTGGGTCCTACAATGAGCAGTTCTTC TRBJ2-1 TRBV20-1 . .
CASSVREIHPYEQYF TGTGCCAGCAGTGTCAGGGAGATTCATCCTTACGAGCAGTACTTC TRBJ2-7 TRBV25-1 . .
CASSSRDREETQYF TGTGCCAGCTCTTCCCGGGATCGGGAGGAGACCCAGTACTTC TRBJ2-5 TRBV18 . .
CASSLNSGRSSYEQYF TGTGCCAGCAGTTTAAATAGCGGGAGGTCCTCCTACGAGCAGTACTTC TRBJ2-7 TRBV27 . TRBD2
CSVEVAGGPVDTQYF TGCAGCGTTGAAGTGGCGGGAGGGCCAGTAGATACGCAGTATTTT TRBJ2-3 TRBV29-1 . TRBD2
CASSQESQGGPGNTIYF TGCGCCAGCAGCCAAGAATCCCAAGGGGGGCCTGGAAACACCATATATTTT TRBJ1-3 TRBV4-1 . .
CASRLAGSTDTQYF TGTGCCAGTCGACTAGCGGGGTCCACAGATACGCAGTATTTT TRBJ2-3 TRBV2 . TRBD2
CASSRDRVGAYNEQFF TGCGCCAGCAGCCGGGACAGGGTAGGAGCCTACAATGAGCAGTTCTTC TRBJ2-1 TRBV5-1 . TRBD1
CASSFYRGGGNQPQHF TGTGCCAGCAGTTTCTACAGGGGTGGGGGCAATCAGCCCCAGCATTTT TRBJ1-5 TRBV27 once TRBD1
CASSSRARGGGSYNEQFF TGTGCCAGCAGCTCAAGAGCACGCGGAGGAGGCTCCTACAATGAGCAGTTCTTC TRBJ2-1 TRBV7-2 . .
CASSSTGTGDYGYTF TGTGCCAGCAGTTCAACCGGGACAGGGGACTATGGCTACACCTTC TRBJ1-2 TRBV27 . TRBD1
CASSQQGSSYEQYF TGTGCCAGCAGCCAACAGGGAAGTTCCTACGAGCAGTACTTC TRBJ2-7 TRBV3-1 . .
CASSESGRTAFNEKLFF TGTGCCAGCAGTGAATCCGGCCGGACAGCCTTTAATGAAAAACTGTTTTTT TRBJ1-4 TRBV25-1 . .
CATSKGTRQEETQYF TGTGCCACCAGCAAAGGGACTAGACAAGAAGAGACCCAGTACTTC TRBJ2-5 TRBV15 . TRBD2
CASSPSWGNEQFF TGTGCCAGCAGCCCTTCTTGGGGTAATGAGCAGTTCTTC TRBJ2-1 TRBV4-2 . .
CASSHAARNFGYTF TGTGCCAGCAGCCATGCGGCGAGGAACTTTGGCTACACCTTC TRBJ1-2 TRBV3-1 . .
CASSQADGLDETQYF TGTGCCAGCAGCCAAGCCGACGGGCTAGACGAGACCCAGTACTTC TRBJ2-5 TRBV4-2 . .
CASEGQTLGEKLFF TGTGCCAGCGAAGGACAGACCCTAGGAGAAAAACTGTTTTTT TRBJ1-4 TRBV28 . .
CASSAQKLFF TGTGCCAGCAGCGCCCAGAAACTGTTTTTT TRBJ1-4 TRBV7-9 . .
CSVELAGYSSNQPQHF TGCAGCGTTGAACTGGCAGGGTATTCGAGCAATCAGCCCCAGCATTTT TRBJ1-5 TRBV29-1 . .
CASRIIAGGLNEQFF TGTGCCAGCCGTATTATAGCGGGAGGGCTAAATGAGCAGTTCTTC TRBJ2-1 TRBV6-4 . TRBD2
CASSSGAGAVETQYF TGTGCCAGCAGCTCGGGGGCGGGAGCGGTGGAGACCCAGTACTTC TRBJ2-5 TRBV11-2 . .
CASSQFRGIDNEQFF TGTGCCAGCAGCCAATTCAGGGGAATAGACAATGAGCAGTTCTTC TRBJ2-1 TRBV3-1 . .
CASRGAYGYTF TGTGCCAGCAGGGGAGCTTATGGCTACACCTTC TRBJ1-2 TRBV25-1 . .
CSARPDGVRENTF TGCAGTGCTAGACCGGACGGCGTTCGGGAAAACACCTTC TRBJ1-2 TRBV20-1 . .
CASTSGADLDQPQHF TGTGCCAGCACCTCAGGGGCAGACCTGGATCAGCCCCAGCATTTT TRBJ1-5 TRBV7-6 . .
CSARQLNTEAFF TGCAGTGCTAGACAACTGAACACTGAAGCTTTCTTT TRBJ1-1 TRBV20-1 . .
CSGAGRMNTEAFF TGCAGCGGGGCTGGACGGATGAACACTGAAGCTTTCTTT TRBJ1-1 TRBV29-1 . .
CASSVGTPSYEQYF TGTGCCAGCAGCGTCGGGACCCCCTCCTACGAGCAGTACTTC TRBJ2-7 TRBV9 . .
CASSQIQGGTEAFF TGTGCCAGCAGCCAGATACAGGGAGGGACTGAAGCTTTCTTT TRBJ1-1 TRBV3-1 . .
CASSSPTPKLGKSSYEQYF TGTGCCAGCAGTTCTCCAACCCCTAAACTGGGGAAGAGCTCCTACGAGCAGTACTTC TRBJ2-7 TRBV6-5 . .
CSARSTGSNEKLFF TGCAGCGCCCGTTCGACAGGGAGCAATGAAAAACTGTTTTTT TRBJ1-4 TRBV29-1 . TRBD1
CASKVGIVSYNEQFF TGTGCCAGTAAAGTCGGCATTGTCTCCTACAATGAGCAGTTCTTC TRBJ2-1 TRBV19 . .
CASSETGYRGRDEAFF TGTGCCAGCAGTGAAACAGGGTACAGGGGTCGGGATGAAGCTTTCTTT TRBJ1-1 TRBV9 . TRBD1
CASSSNRDSYNEQFF TGTGCCAGCAGCTCCAACAGGGATTCATACAATGAGCAGTTCTTC TRBJ2-1 TRBV11-2 . .
CAAQEGRGGKNTEAFF TGTGCCGCCCAGGAGGGGCGCGGGGGAAAGAACACTGAAGCTTTCTTT TRBJ1-1 TRBV28 . .
CSVGTGTSGIRHEQYF TGCAGCGTTGGGACTGGGACTAGCGGGATCCGGCACGAGCAGTACTTC TRBJ2-7 TRBV29-1 . TRBD2
CASSLIHNEQFF TGTGCCAGCAGCTTGATCCACAATGAGCAGTTCTTC TRBJ2-1 TRBV5-5 . .
CSARGHENTEAFF TGCAGTGCCCGAGGACACGAGAACACTGAAGCTTTCTTT TRBJ1-1 TRBV20-1 . .
CSARKDRGSNQPQHF TGCAGTGCTAGAAAGGACAGGGGTAGCAATCAGCCCCAGCATTTT TRBJ1-5 TRBV20-1 . TRBD1